This T cell receptor beta chain was documented in a study of regulatory T cells in long-lasting Graves disease. Germline V CDR1 and CDR2: LGHDT, YNNKEL (reference sequence). The germline V and J ends were trimmed by 0 bases and 4 bases, with 9 bases remaining between them. CDR3 size: 14 residues. Building of the TCR beta libraries involved iRepertoire HTBI primers and Arm-PCR of CDR3 regions. Each CDR3 protein gets one entry after TCRdb re-called the multiplex PCR reads with MiXCR. The sample contains roughly 300,000 distinct CDR3 sequences, 22% of which appear only once. The table lists this clonotype with many counts. The time point is: persistent/refractory GD, antithyroid drugs over 5 years with positive TRAb. From PBMCs, RNA was extracted and then used to make the TCR library.

The rearrangement joins TRBV3-1 to TRBJ1-1; D unclear. Material: peripheral blood mononuclear cells (PBMCs), obtained when the disease was refractory, from a patient treated with antithyroid drugs. The sequence came from a female donor with Graves disease. CDR3 coding DNA: TGTGCCAGCAGCCAAGAGGTGGGTTCCACTGAAGCTTTCTTT. Its translation: CASSQEVGSTEAFF.